Listed here are 5 T cell receptor beta chains from one sample, sequenced in a study of T cell changes during pregnancy in multiple sclerosis. This table comes from immunoSEQ multiplex PCR, and its TCRdb copy is limited to in-frame clones, with some not included. The sample carries tens of thousands of clones, about 91% recorded once. This specimen consisted of peripheral blood, obtained in the first trimester of pregnancy. The receptor source for this set is a female donor with multiple sclerosis, enrolled in a pregnancy study.

V and J are TRBV5-4 and TRBJ2-7, with 9 bases aligning to TRBD1. V lost 4 bases and J lost 3; bases outside the gene matches: 2. Germline loops: CDR1 SGHNT, CDR2 YYREEE (reference sequence). The CDR3 contains 13 residues. The CDR3 DNA reads TGTGCCAGCAGCGTGGACAGGGGCTACGAGCAGTACTTC. Protein: CASSVDRGYEQYF.

The gene calls are TRBV7-9 and TRBJ2-2, with TRBD2 identical over 10 bases. Looked up from germline, CDR1 is SEHNR and CDR2 is FQNEAQ (reference sequence). The length of the CDR3 is 18 residues. Unmatched junction bases numbered 11, after V lost 4 bases and J lost 3 bases. The CDR3 spells CASSSPRSGRADTGELFF. The CDR3 DNA reads as TGTGCCAGCAGCTCCCCAAGGAGCGGGAGGGCCGACACCGGGGAGCTGTTTTTT. Looking up the rest from reference TRBV7-9 and TRBJ2-2 gives the full variable domain: DTGVSQNPRHKITKRGQNVTFRCDPISEHNRLYWYRQTLGQGPEFLTYFQNEAQLEKSRLLSDRFSAERPKGSFSTLEIQRTEQGDSAMYLCASSSPRSGRADTGELFFGEGSRLTVL.

This chain joins TRBV29-1 and TRBJ1-2; possible D gene TRBD1, 6 bases. V was trimmed by 7 bases and J by 6 bases, leaving 18 bases between them. Germline CDR1 and CDR2: SQVTM and ANQGSEA. This CDR3 is 13 amino acids long. The DNA of the CDR3 is TGCAGCGCGCTAGACAGGTTTGGTCATGGCTACACCTTC. This encodes CSALDRFGHGYTF.

This clone was observed a single time. The chain carries TRBV7-2 and TRBJ1-4, with unresolved D. This CDR3 has 16 residues. V lost 11 bases, J lost 0 bases, and 19 bases lay in between. The germline CDR1 and CDR2 sequences are SGHTA and FQGNSA. In DNA form, the CDR3 reads TGTGCCTTCCCCCCCGGAGAGATAGCAACTAATGAAAAACTGTTTTTT. It specifies CAFPPGEIATNEKLFF. The full variable domain, with the rest looked up from reference TRBV7-2 and TRBJ1-4, is GAGVSQSPSNKVTEKGKDVELRCDPISGHTALYWYRQSLGQGLEFLIYFQGNSAPDKSGLPSDRFSAERTGGSVSTLTIQRTQQEDSAVYLCAFPPGEIATNEKLFFGSGTQLSVL.

The chain combines TRBV5-1 with TRBJ1-1; 8 nucleotides agree with TRBD1. Trimming removed 0 bases from V and 2 bases from J; junction bases left unmatched: 6. Germline CDR1 and CDR2: SGHRS and YFSETQ. This CDR3 is built from 16 residues. In DNA form, the CDR3 reads TGCGCCAGCAGCTTGGGGACAGGGTCGTTCAACACTGAAGCTTTCTTT. Residues: CASSLGTGSFNTEAFF. The entire variable domain, with the rest obtained from reference TRBV5-1 and TRBJ1-1, is as follows: KAGVTQTPRYLIKTRGQQVTLSCSPISGHRSVSWYQQTPGQGLQFLFEYFSETQRNKGNFPGRFSGRQFSNSRSEMNVSTLELGDSALYLCASSLGTGSFNTEAFFGQGTRLTVV.